This T cell receptor beta chain was identified in a study of blood T cell repertoires in COVID-19. This clone appeared a single time. Clones were read by immunoSEQ multiplex PCR, and TCRdb kept only the in-frame ones, dropping some. The profile shows 95,000 to 100,000 clones, around 87% of them singletons. CDR1 and CDR2 from the germline V gene are GTSNPN and SVGIG (reference sequence). Trimming removed 1 base from V and 1 base from J, with 5 bases in between. CDR3 length: 13 amino acids. V and J are TRBV30 and TRBJ1-3; D is undetermined. This sequence was found in a woman aged 25 to 39 with acute or convalescent COVID-19. The material sequenced was peripheral blood. The CDR3 sequence: CAWSGLSGNTIYF. The DNA of the CDR3 is TGTGCCTGGAGTGGTCTATCTGGAAACACCATATATTTT.